This is a list of T cell receptor beta chains from one sample in a study of regulatory T cells in long-lasting Graves disease. TCRdb reanalysed the multiplex PCR reads using MiXCR and keeps one entry per CDR3 protein. Among about 240,000 distinct CDR3 sequences, around 20% were seen once, and the ten largest hold 11% to 15%. Source: peripheral blood mononuclear cells (PBMCs), taken at new diagnosis, from a patient treated with antithyroid drugs. Every receptor here comes from a female donor with Graves disease. The CDR3 runs from the conserved cysteine through the conserved F or W. The D gene is left open where the match is weak.

V gene: TRBV5-1; J gene: TRBJ2-3; D gene: NA; CDR3 protein: CASSPRGSTDTQYF
V gene: TRBV2; J gene: TRBJ2-5; D gene: TRBD1; CDR3 protein: CASRGTGGGETQYF
V gene: TRBV19; J gene: TRBJ2-1; D gene: NA; CDR3 protein: CASSIRWSSYNEQFF
V gene: TRBV28; J gene: TRBJ2-5; D gene: NA; CDR3 protein: CASGHRRGRETQYF
V gene: TRBV5-4; J gene: TRBJ2-7; D gene: NA; CDR3 protein: CASSLRTGFYEQYF
V gene: TRBV3-1; J gene: TRBJ1-6; D gene: NA; CDR3 protein: CASSRGNSPLHF
V gene: TRBV6-2/TRBV6-3; J gene: TRBJ2-3; D gene: NA; CDR3 protein: CASRPTGTPSTDTQYF
V gene: TRBV6-2/TRBV6-3; J gene: TRBJ2-7; D gene: NA; CDR3 protein: CASSSWGHRYEQYF
V gene: TRBV28; J gene: TRBJ2-7; D gene: NA; CDR3 protein: CACSRPGGAYEQYF
V gene: TRBV11-3; J gene: TRBJ2-1; D gene: TRBD2; CDR3 protein: CASSLEGGNTYNEQFF
V gene: TRBV30; J gene: TRBJ1-4; D gene: NA; CDR3 protein: CAWSASGREKLFF
V gene: TRBV7-2; J gene: TRBJ2-7; D gene: NA; CDR3 protein: CASSLMQSSYEQYF
V gene: TRBV20-1; J gene: TRBJ1-5; D gene: NA; CDR3 protein: CSARDPVGSSNQPQHF
V gene: TRBV4-3; J gene: TRBJ2-1; D gene: TRBD2; CDR3 protein: CASSQEVAGGSMNEQFF
V gene: TRBV18; J gene: TRBJ1-4; D gene: NA; CDR3 protein: CASSPTRTNEKLFF
V gene: TRBV7-3; J gene: TRBJ2-3; D gene: NA; CDR3 protein: CASSLTFGPTDTQYF
V gene: TRBV2; J gene: TRBJ2-5; D gene: NA; CDR3 protein: CASSEVAALQETQYF
V gene: TRBV5-1; J gene: TRBJ2-7; D gene: TRBD1; CDR3 protein: CASSLGGTGTYEQYF